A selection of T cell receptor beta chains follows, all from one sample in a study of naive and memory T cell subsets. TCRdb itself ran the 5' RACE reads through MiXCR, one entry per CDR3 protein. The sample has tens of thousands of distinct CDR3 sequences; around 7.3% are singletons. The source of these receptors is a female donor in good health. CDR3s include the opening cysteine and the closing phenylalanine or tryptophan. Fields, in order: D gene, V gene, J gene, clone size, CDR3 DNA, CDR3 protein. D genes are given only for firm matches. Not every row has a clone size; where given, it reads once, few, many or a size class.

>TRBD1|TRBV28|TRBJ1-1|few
TGTGCCAGCAGTTTATCCGCTCAGGGGGAAGGAACTGAAGCTTTCTTT
CASSLSAQGEGTEAFF
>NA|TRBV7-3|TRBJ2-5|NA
TGTGCCAGCACCCCCTGGGAGGTTGTGCGCCAAGAGACCCAGTACTTC
CASTPWEVVRQETQYF
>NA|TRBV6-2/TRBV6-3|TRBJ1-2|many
TGTGCCAGCAGGGATACCGGGACACGGTCGTATGGCTACACCTTC
CASRDTGTRSYGYTF
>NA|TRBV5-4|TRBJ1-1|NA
TGTGCCAGCAGACCCATTCTGAGCATGAACACTGAAGCTTTCTTT
CASRPILSMNTEAFF
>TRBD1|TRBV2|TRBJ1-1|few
TGTGCCAGCAATCCTTGGCGGGACAGGGGATGGACTGAAGCTTTCTTT
CASNPWRDRGWTEAFF
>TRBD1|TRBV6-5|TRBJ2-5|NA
TGTGCCAGCAGTTTGACAGGGGGCTTGAGAAAGACCCAGTACTTC
CASSLTGGLRKTQYF
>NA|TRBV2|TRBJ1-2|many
TGTGCCAGCGGGTCGGGGCCACTCTATGGCTACACCTTC
CASGSGPLYGYTF
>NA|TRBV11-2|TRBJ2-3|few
TGTGCCAGCAGCTACAGGCGGGCGCAAGATACGCAGTATTTT
CASSYRRAQDTQYF
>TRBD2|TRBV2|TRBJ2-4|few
TGTGCCAGCAGTACGGGACTAGCTCCGTACTTC
CASSTGLAPYF
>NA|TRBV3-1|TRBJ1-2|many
TGTGCCAGCAGCCGGGGGGCCATCTATGGCTACACCTTC
CASSRGAIYGYTF
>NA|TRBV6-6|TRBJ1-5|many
TGTGCCAGCAGTTCCCCAGGGCAAGGTCAGCCCCAGCATTTT
CASSSPGQGQPQHF
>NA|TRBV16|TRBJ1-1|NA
TGTGCCAGCAGCCAATTATCAGGCAACACTGAAGCTTTCTTT
CASSQLSGNTEAFF
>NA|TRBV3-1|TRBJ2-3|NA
TGTGCCAGCAGCCTTTGGACAGCGGGCACAGATACGCAGTATTTT
CASSLWTAGTDTQYF
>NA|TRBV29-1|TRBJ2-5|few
TGCAGCGTTGAACTCCAAAGGGGATATCGGGGAGAGACCCAGTACTTC
CSVELQRGYRGETQYF
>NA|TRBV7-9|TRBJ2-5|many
TGTGCCAGCAGTGAGTCTCCCCAGTACTTC
CASSESPQYF
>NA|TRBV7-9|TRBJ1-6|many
TGTGCCAGCAGCTTAGGGGCAGGATTCTATAATTCACCCCTCCACTTT
CASSLGAGFYNSPLHF
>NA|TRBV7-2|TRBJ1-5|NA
TGTGCCAGCAGCTTAGTCAAAACGGATCCCTTGAGCAATCAGCCCCAGCATTTT
CASSLVKTDPLSNQPQHF
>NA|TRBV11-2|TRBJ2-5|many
TGTGCCAGCAGCTTAGCCGAGACCCAGTACTTC
CASSLAETQYF
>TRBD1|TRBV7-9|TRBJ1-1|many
TGTGCCAGCAGCTTCAACAGGGGGCTGGGCACTGAAGCTTTCTTT
CASSFNRGLGTEAFF
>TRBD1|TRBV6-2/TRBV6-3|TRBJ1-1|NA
TGTGCCAGCAGGTGGACAGGGGGCCGTTTGGCTTTCTTT
CASRWTGGRLAFF
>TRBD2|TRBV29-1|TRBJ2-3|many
TGCAGCGCTGCGACTAGCGGGGGGGCGGGTACGCAGTATTTT
CSAATSGGAGTQYF
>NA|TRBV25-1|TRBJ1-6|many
TGTGCCAGCAGTCCAGGGGCGCATTCACCCCTCCACTTT
CASSPGAHSPLHF
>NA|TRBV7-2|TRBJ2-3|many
TGTGCCAGCAGCTTTTCTGGACTCTCCACAGATACGCAGTATTTT
CASSFSGLSTDTQYF
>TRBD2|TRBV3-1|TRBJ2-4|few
TGTGCCAGCAGGGCGGGACTAGCGGCCAAAAACATTCAGTACTTC
CASRAGLAAKNIQYF
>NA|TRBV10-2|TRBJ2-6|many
TGCGCCAGCGGGGATGGACACGCCCGAGGCACTGGGGCCAACGTCCTGACTTTC
CASGDGHARGTGANVLTF
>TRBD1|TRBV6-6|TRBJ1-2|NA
TGTGCCAGCAGTTACTTCAGGACAGGGGACTATGGCGACACCTTC
CASSYFRTGDYGDTF
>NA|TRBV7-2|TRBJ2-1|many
TGTGCCAGCAGTCGACAGGCGTCCTACAATGAGCAGTTCTTC
CASSRQASYNEQFF
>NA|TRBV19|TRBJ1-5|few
TGTGCCAGTATATCTGGGGATAGAGGCAATCAGCCCCAGCATTTT
CASISGDRGNQPQHF
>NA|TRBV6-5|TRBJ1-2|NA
TGTGCCAGCCATAAGCCGGGATCCCTTAACTATGGCTACACCTTC
CASHKPGSLNYGYTF
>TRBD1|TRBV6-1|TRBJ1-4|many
TGTGCCAGCAGTGCCCACACAGGGGAAGCTAATGAAAAACTGTTTTTT
CASSAHTGEANEKLFF
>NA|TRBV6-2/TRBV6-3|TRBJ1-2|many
TGTGCCAGCAGTTACTCAACAGGGACCGGCTACACCTTC
CASSYSTGTGYTF
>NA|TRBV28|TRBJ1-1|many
TGTGCCAGCAGTTTGGGGAGGGCGCCGAACACTGAAGCTTTCTTT
CASSLGRAPNTEAFF
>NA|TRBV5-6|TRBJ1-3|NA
TGTGCCAGCAGCTTGCCGACTGGAAACACCATATATTTT
CASSLPTGNTIYF
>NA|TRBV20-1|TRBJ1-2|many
TGCAGTGCTAGTGCGGTTAGGGACTACACCTTC
CSASAVRDYTF
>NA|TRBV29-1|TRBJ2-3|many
TGCAGCGTTATGACAGGAGGTGATACGCAGTATTTT
CSVMTGGDTQYF
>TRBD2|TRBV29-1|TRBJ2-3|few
TGCAGCGTTGAAGACCCCAGAGTGGGGGGGGGGACAGATACGCAGTATTTT
CSVEDPRVGGGTDTQYF
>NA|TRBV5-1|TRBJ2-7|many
TGCGCCAGCAGCACCACCGGGCTCCGCTCCTACGAGCAGTACTTC
CASSTTGLRSYEQYF
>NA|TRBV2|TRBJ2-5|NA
TGTGCCAGCAGGACGGGCCCCGGAGAGACCCAGTACTTC
CASRTGPGETQYF
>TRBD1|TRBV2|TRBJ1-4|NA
TGTGCCAGCACAGTAGCGACAGGGCGACATGAAAAACTGTTTTTT
CASTVATGRHEKLFF
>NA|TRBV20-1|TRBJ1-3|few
TGCAGTGCTAGTACGGGGTCTGGAAACACCATATATTTT
CSASTGSGNTIYF
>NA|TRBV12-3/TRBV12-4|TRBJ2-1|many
TGTGCCAGCAGTTGGGGAAACCCAAGCCATGAGCAGTTCTTC
CASSWGNPSHEQFF
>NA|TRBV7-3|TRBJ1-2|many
TGTGCCAGCAGCACCCCTAACGGGGGCTACACCTTC
CASSTPNGGYTF
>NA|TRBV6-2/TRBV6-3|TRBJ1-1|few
TGTGCCAGCAGCTCGGGACGGGTAGTGAACACTGAAGCTTTCTTT
CASSSGRVVNTEAFF
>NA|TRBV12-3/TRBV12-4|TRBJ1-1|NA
TGTGCCAGCAGCCGACGGGGGCCTGAAGCTTTCTTT
CASSRRGPEAFF
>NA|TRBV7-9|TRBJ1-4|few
TGTGCCAGCAGCGGAGAAAAACTGTTTTTT
CASSGEKLFF
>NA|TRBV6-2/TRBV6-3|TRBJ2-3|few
TGTGCCAGCAGTTACTACCGGAGCACAGATACGCAGTATTTT
CASSYYRSTDTQYF